These T cell receptor beta chains were read from a single sample in a study of CD4 T cells in relation to SARS-CoV-2 and coronaviruses. Measured with immunoSEQ multiplex PCR; TCRdb has only the in-frame clones, and not every one. The sample shows about 59,000 clones, just over 85% of them seen only once. Source material: memory CD4+ T cells from PBMCs. The origin of the receptors is a human donor in good health. Both conserved end residues are part of each CDR3.

CDR3	J	V
CASSLRGDTYNEQFF	TRBJ2-1	TRBV7-2
CASSFGSRADTQYF	TRBJ2-3	TRBV5-4
CASRTGGPTVEQYF	TRBJ2-7	TRBV6-5
CASSLTGGGITEAFF	TRBJ1-1	TRBV7-3
CASSEIAGSGGNEQFF	TRBJ2-1	TRBV10-1
CASSYGPTGELFF	TRBJ2-2	TRBV6-5
CASSQAGTDYGYTF	TRBJ1-2	TRBV3-1/TRBV3-2
CASSNTPAGVQETQYF	TRBJ2-5	TRBV19
CASSLGTGSLSYEQYF	TRBJ2-7	TRBV5-1
CSVEDEGYEQYF	TRBJ2-7	TRBV29-1
CASSDVGGGRNEQFF	TRBJ2-1	TRBV9
CAWSLNGGVGGYTF	TRBJ1-2	TRBV30
CASSSVDRGDNQPQHF	TRBJ1-5	TRBV19
CASREGNYGYTF	TRBJ1-2	TRBV5-1
CASSLSVAGFYEQYF	TRBJ2-7	TRBV28
CASSSSPSEQETQYF	TRBJ2-5	TRBV7-3
CASSLGRHTEAFF	TRBJ1-1	TRBV19
CASSAYRGSTEAFF	TRBJ1-1	TRBV10-1
CAWSAGDRVSYEQYF	TRBJ2-7	TRBV30
CASSLNRQGRGGELFF	TRBJ2-2	TRBV19
CATQSGRDRPYEQYF	TRBJ2-7	TRBV28
CASSPTSGRGEQFF	TRBJ2-1	TRBV19
CASSLQGENYEQYF	TRBJ2-7	TRBV7-2
CASGRGEGRDTQYF	TRBJ2-3	TRBV12-5
CASSPRQGQQETQYF	TRBJ2-5	TRBV18
CASSEARRGNTEAFF	TRBJ1-1	TRBV10-2
CASSLASDPYYGYTF	TRBJ1-2	TRBV7-8
CASSLFEGLTYEQYF	TRBJ2-7	TRBV7-9
CASQRTGGADGYTF	TRBJ1-2	TRBV5-1
CASSTGGLNTEAFF	TRBJ1-1	TRBV19
CASSQPQTGGNEQFF	TRBJ2-1	TRBV4-1
CASSRMKETQYF	TRBJ2-5	TRBV18
CASSLPKDEQYF	TRBJ2-7	TRBV28
CASRRFRDSNSPLHF	TRBJ1-6	TRBV11-2
CATSRGGRSNTEAFF	TRBJ1-1	TRBV15
CASSQDHGDTQYF	TRBJ2-3	TRBV18
CASSSHRGGSYEQYF	TRBJ2-7	TRBV28
CASSLNGSQGRKGYTF	TRBJ1-2	TRBV28